The 10 T cell receptor beta chains presented below share a single source sample, sequenced in a study of blood T cell repertoires in COVID-19. The repertoire was sequenced with immunoSEQ multiplex PCR; TCRdb's copy has only in-frame clones and lacks some. Of roughly 250,000 clones listed, approximately 86% are singletons. Sequencing used peripheral blood. All receptors derive from a woman of 80 years or more with active or convalescent COVID-19.

The J gene is TRBJ2-6, the V gene TRBV2, with D hard to call. Trimming cost V 6 bases and J 3 bases, with 9 bases left between them. The germline gives CDR1 SNHLY, CDR2 FYNNEI. This CDR3 has 14 amino acids. CDR3 residues: CASSAWSGANVLTF. In nucleotides, the CDR3 is TGTGCCAGCAGCGCCTGGAGTGGGGCCAACGTCCTGACTTTC. Full variable domain (rest looked up from reference TRBV2 and TRBJ2-6): EPEVTQTPSHQVTQMGQEVILRCVPISNHLYFYWYRQILGQKVEFLVSFYNNEISEKSEIFDDQFSVERPDGSNFTLKIRSTKLEDSAMYFCASSAWSGANVLTFGAGSRLTVL.

The chain links TRBV4-2 to TRBJ2-4, with a weak D call TRBD2 (6 bases). The V and J ends lost 3 bases and 0 bases respectively, with 12 bases between them. In germline, CDR1 is LGHNA, CDR2 YNFKEQ. The CDR3 loop spans 16 amino acids. The CDR3 DNA is TGTGCCAGCAGCCATAATGAGGGAGGAGCCAAAAACATTCAGTACTTC. Protein: CASSHNEGGAKNIQYF.

This sequence joins TRBV9 and TRBJ1-1; a possible D gene is TRBD1 (5 bases). Trimming stripped 2 bases from V and 1 base from J, with 9 bases between. From germline, CDR1 is SGDLS and CDR2 YYNGEE. The CDR3 runs to 14 residues. The CDR3 protein is CASSVSGSNTEAFF. The CDR3 DNA reads as TGTGCCAGCAGCGTCTCAGGGTCGAACACTGAAGCTTTCTTT.

In this sample, this clone turned up a few times. CDR3 DNA sequence: TGTGCCAGTAGCACCGGTGGAGGTACGCAGTATTTT. This codes for CASSTGGGTQYF. This sequence joins TRBV19 and TRBJ2-3; D might be TRBD2 (5 bases). From germline, CDR1 is LNHDA and CDR2 SQIVND (reference sequence). The CDR3 consists of 12 residues. Between the trimmed V and J ends, which lost 6 bases and 8 bases, there was a span of 12 bases. Drawing the rest from reference TRBV19 and TRBJ2-3, the complete variable domain is DGGITQSPKYLFRKEGQNVTLSCEQNLNHDAMYWYRQDPGQGLRLIYYSQIVNDFQKGDIAEGYSVSREKKESFPLTVTSAQKNPTAFYLCASSTGGGTQYFGPGTRLTVL.

The CDR3 DNA reads as TGTGCCACCGCGGGACAGTTAAACACCGGGGAGCTGTTTTTT. It is translated as CATAGQLNTGELFF. The chain has TRBV15 and TRBJ2-2, with D possibly matching TRBD1 (7 bases). The CDR3 extends over 14 amino acids. CDR1 and CDR2 (germline): LNHNV, YYDKDF (reference sequence). Deletions cut 8 bases from V and 2 bases from J, with 12 bases between.

The chain is built from TRBV7-9 and TRBJ2-5; possibly TRBD2 for D (6 bases). V was shortened by 5 bases and J by 5 bases, with 15 bases between the two germline ends. This CDR3 region has 14 residues. The germline V gene has CDR1 SEHNR and CDR2 FQNEAQ (reference sequence). The CDR3 DNA reads TGTGCCAGCAGCGCCGGGACTCCGGGGGAGACCCAGTACTTC. Protein sequence: CASSAGTPGETQYF.

This clone was picked up one time. The rearrangement uses TRBV10-3 and TRBJ1-4, with D possibly matching TRBD1 (5 bases). V was cut by 6 bases and J by 5 bases, with 13 bases left in between. The CDR3 consists of 14 residues. Germline V gene sequence: CDR1 ENHRY, CDR2 SYGVKD. CDR3 loop: CAIRRDGGNEKLFF. The CDR3 DNA reads as TGTGCCATCAGGAGGGACGGGGGGAATGAAAAACTGTTTTTT.

This chain links TRBV5-1 with TRBJ2-7, with 7 bases that match TRBD2. Germline V gives CDR1 SGHRS, CDR2 YFSETQ. There are 16 residues in the CDR3. Trimming removed 4 bases from V and 4 bases from J; junction bases left unmatched: 14. The chain's CDR3 is CASSIQPSGMGYEQYF. The CDR3 region has the DNA TGCGCCAGCAGCATCCAGCCTAGCGGTATGGGATACGAGCAGTACTTC.

V usage is TRBV10-1 and J usage is TRBJ1-3; D uncertain. The CDR3 runs 14 residues. V was cut by 0 bases and J by 4 bases, with 7 bases left in between. Germline CDR1 and CDR2: WNHNN and SYGVQD (reference sequence). This CDR3 reads CASSESRQGNTIYF. The CDR3 coding sequence is TGCGCCAGCAGTGAGTCGCGGCAGGGAAACACCATATATTTT.

The chain employs TRBV7-9 and TRBJ1-1; a possible D gene is TRBD1 (6 bases). The CDR3 has 17 amino acids. The V gene lost 5 bases and the J gene lost 0 bases, with 19 bases spanning the gap. The germline V gene encodes CDR1 SEHNR and CDR2 FQNEAQ (reference sequence). The CDR3 spells CASSPNPWGQVNTEAFF. CDR3 nucleotide sequence: TGTGCCAGCAGCCCAAATCCATGGGGGCAGGTGAACACTGAAGCTTTCTTT.